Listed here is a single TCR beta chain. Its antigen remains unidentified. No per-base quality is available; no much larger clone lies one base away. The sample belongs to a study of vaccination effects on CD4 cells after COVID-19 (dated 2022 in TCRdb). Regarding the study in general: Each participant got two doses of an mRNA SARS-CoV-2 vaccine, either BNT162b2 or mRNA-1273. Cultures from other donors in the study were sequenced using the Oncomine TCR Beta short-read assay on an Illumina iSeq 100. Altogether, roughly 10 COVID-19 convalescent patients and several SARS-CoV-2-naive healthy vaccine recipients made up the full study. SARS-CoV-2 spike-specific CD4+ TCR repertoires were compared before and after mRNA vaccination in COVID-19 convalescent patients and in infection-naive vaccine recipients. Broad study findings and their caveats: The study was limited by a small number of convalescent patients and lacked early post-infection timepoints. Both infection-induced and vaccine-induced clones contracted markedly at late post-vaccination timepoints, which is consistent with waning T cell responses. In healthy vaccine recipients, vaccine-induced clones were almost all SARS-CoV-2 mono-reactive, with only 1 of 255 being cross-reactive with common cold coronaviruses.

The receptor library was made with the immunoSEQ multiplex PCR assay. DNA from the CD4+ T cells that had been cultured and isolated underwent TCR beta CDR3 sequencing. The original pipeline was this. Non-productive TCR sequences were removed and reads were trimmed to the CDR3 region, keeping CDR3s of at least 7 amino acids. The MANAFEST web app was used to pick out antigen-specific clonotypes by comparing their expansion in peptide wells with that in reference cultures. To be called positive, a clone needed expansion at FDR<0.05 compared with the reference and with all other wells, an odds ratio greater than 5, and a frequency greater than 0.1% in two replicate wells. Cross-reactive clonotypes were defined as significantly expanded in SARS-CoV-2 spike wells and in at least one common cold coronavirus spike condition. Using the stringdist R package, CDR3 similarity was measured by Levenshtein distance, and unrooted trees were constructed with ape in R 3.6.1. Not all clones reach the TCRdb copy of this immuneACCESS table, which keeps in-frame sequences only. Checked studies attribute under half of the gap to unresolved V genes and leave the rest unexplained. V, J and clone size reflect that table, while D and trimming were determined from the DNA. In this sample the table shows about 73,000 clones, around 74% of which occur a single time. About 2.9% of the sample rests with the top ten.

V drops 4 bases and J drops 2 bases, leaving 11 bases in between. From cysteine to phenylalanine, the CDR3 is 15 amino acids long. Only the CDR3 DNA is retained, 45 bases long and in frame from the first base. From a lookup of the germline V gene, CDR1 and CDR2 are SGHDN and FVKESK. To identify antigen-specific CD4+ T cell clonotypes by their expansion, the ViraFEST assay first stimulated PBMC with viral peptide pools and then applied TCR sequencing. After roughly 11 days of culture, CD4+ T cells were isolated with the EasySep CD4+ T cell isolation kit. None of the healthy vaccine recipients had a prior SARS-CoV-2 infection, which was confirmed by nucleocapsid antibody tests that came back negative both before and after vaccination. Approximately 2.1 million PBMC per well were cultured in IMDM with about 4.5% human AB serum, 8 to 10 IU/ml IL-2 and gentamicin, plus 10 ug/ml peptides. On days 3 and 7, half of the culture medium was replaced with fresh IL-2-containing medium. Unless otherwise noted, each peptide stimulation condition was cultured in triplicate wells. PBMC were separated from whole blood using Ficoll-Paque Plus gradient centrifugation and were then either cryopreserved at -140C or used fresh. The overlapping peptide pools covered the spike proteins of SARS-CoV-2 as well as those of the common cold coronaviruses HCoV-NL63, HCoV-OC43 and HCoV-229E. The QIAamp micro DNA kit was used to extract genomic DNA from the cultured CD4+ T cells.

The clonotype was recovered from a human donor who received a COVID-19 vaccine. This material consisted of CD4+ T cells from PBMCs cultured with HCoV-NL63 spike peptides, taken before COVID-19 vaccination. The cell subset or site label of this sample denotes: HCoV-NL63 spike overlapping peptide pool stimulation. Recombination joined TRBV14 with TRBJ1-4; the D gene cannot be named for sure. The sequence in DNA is TGTGCCAGCAGCCGGGAGGTCTCCACTAATGAAAAACTGTTTTTT. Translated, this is CASSREVSTNEKLFF.